This T cell receptor beta chain comes out of a study of long-term antiretroviral therapy in people with HIV. Findings and caveats of the study: Blood collection from about 2003 to 2018 possibly occurred under older ART regimens. Among HIV repertoires, CDR3 length ranges were narrower than those of controls.

Germline V gives CDR1 MNHEY, CDR2 SMNVEV (reference sequence). The length of the CDR3 is 13 residues. The V end was cut by 3 bases, the J end by 4 bases, with 8 bases between. Notes on this clone: The target antigen is unknown.

Survey-level immunoSEQ v3.0 assays were run. The repertoire was sequenced with immunoSEQ multiplex PCR; TCRdb's copy has only in-frame clones and lacks some. The table has 30,000 to 40,000 clones, around four fifths seen once. This chain links TRBV27 with TRBJ2-3; D gene ambiguous. This TCR was recovered from a man between 18 and 35 years old with HIV. The sample was unsorted PBMCs, taken 0.4 years before starting antiretroviral therapy. The CDR3 spells CASSFSGSDTQYF. The CDR3 coding sequence is TGTGCCAGCAGTTTCTCCGGCTCAGATACGCAGTATTTT.